The 10 T cell receptor beta chains below all came from one sample that was sequenced in a study of blood T cell repertoires in COVID-19. TCRdb keeps only in-frame clones here, not all; method: immunoSEQ multiplex PCR. The sample has 310,000 or so clones, almost 90% seen once. Sample: peripheral blood. Receptors originate from a woman between 25 and 40 years old with COVID-19, enrolled during active disease.

The chain joins TRBV2 to TRBJ2-2; 7 bases align to TRBD1. CDR1 SNHLY and CDR2 FYNNEI come from the germline V gene. V lost 10 bases to trimming and J lost 0 bases; unmatched junction nucleotides: 2. The CDR3 loop spans 13 amino acids. The CDR3 loop reads CATGTANTGELFF. For the CDR3, the DNA is TGTGCCACCGGGACAGCGAACACCGGGGAGCTGTTTTTT.

This clone was recorded a few times. The gene calls are TRBV6-6 and TRBJ2-7; TRBD1 agrees at 9 bases. Germline V lookup: CDR1 MNHNY, CDR2 SVGAGI (reference sequence). Trimming removed 8 bases from V and 2 bases from J; junction bases left unmatched: 7. The CDR3 runs to 14 residues. The CDR3 sequence: CASLTGTGTYEQYF. In DNA, the CDR3 is TGTGCCAGCCTTACCGGGACAGGGACCTACGAGCAGTACTTC.

A single count supports this clone. The gene calls are TRBV27 and TRBJ2-7; 8 bases agree with TRBD1. V gave up 3 bases and J gave up 3 bases; unmatched junction bases: 7. This CDR3 comprises 15 residues. Germline V gene data show CDR1 as MNHEY and CDR2 as SMNVEV (reference sequence). In DNA form, the CDR3 reads TGTGCCAGCAGTTTGTCGGGACAGGACTTCTACGAGCAGTACTTC. Residues: CASSLSGQDFYEQYF.

The chain employs TRBV11-2 and TRBJ1-2; no definite D call. CDR3 length: 13 amino acids. Germline V gene data show CDR1 as SGHAT and CDR2 as FQNNGV. The V end was cut by 0 bases, the J end by 10 bases, with 12 bases between. The chain's CDR3 is CASSLEQVSVYTF. The CDR3, as DNA: TGTGCCAGCAGCTTAGAGCAGGTGTCTGTCTACACCTTC.

This sequence joins TRBV6-5 and TRBJ1-1; D not resolved. V lost 2 bases to trimming and J lost 1 base, with 11 bases between them. CDR1 and CDR2 from the germline V gene are MNHEY and SVGAGI. The CDR3 has 15 amino acids. CDR3 residues: CASSYVGRQNTEAFF. The CDR3 DNA reads as TGTGCCAGCAGTTACGTGGGCCGGCAGAACACTGAAGCTTTCTTT.

The V call is TRBV10-3, the J call TRBJ2-5; TRBD2 matches at 9 bases. Germline CDR1 ENHRY, CDR2 SYGVKD. This CDR3 contains 16 residues. The J segment lost 4 bases and the V segment lost 4 bases, leaving 10 bases of the junction unmatched. The CDR3 sequence is CAISALAGRRLETQYF. The CDR3 DNA reads TGTGCCATCAGTGCCCTAGCGGGACGCCGGTTAGAGACCCAGTACTTC.

The V and J genes are TRBV11-2 and TRBJ1-2, with 7 bases aligning to TRBD1. The germline V gene encodes CDR1 SGHAT and CDR2 FQNNGV. The length of the CDR3 is 12 residues. Trimming at V came to 8 bases and at J to 2 bases, leaving 2 bases not matched to a gene. The CDR3, as DNA: TGTGCCAGCTTGGGACAGAACTATGGCTACACCTTC. It yields the protein CASLGQNYGYTF.

V and J are TRBV7-3 and TRBJ2-5, with 12 bases matching TRBD2. Germline CDR1 is SGHTA and CDR2 is FQGTGA. J gave up 5 bases and V 5 bases, and 6 bases lay outside the gene matches. This CDR3 is 15 amino acids long. DNA of the CDR3: TGTGCCAGCAGCCCCCTAGCGGGAGGGGGGGAGACCCAGTACTTC. Translation gives CASSPLAGGGETQYF.

V and J are TRBV5-6 and TRBJ2-7, with unresolved D. The CDR3 extends over 13 amino acids. From germline, CDR1 is SGHDT and CDR2 YYEEEE. V lost 0 bases, J lost 8 bases, and 12 bases lay in between. This CDR3 reads CASSLAAQSQQYF. The CDR3 nucleotides read TGTGCCAGCAGCTTGGCCGCCCAGTCCCAGCAGTACTTC.

The V gene is TRBV5-1, the J gene TRBJ2-5; a possible D gene is TRBD2 (6 bases). The CDR3 runs 15 residues. Germline-derived CDR1 and CDR2 are SGHRS and YFSETQ. Trimming took off 1 base at V and 3 bases at J, with 13 bases between the two ends. This CDR3 reads CASSLILRREETQYF. As DNA, the CDR3 is TGCGCCAGCAGCTTGATACTAAGGAGGGAAGAGACCCAGTACTTC.